This T cell receptor beta chain comes out of a study of blood T cell repertoires in COVID-19. Study background: Donors in the United States, Italy and Spain gave samples during acute or convalescent COVID-19.

Per the study methods: Estimation of nucleated cell counts relied on the amplification of reference gene primers. Generated by immunoSEQ multiplex PCR, the TCRdb table keeps only in-frame clones and is missing some. That table furnishes V, J and clone size, whereas the DNA furnished D and trimming. The sample yields 150,000 to 200,000 clones, 79% seen once. V shed 7 bases and J shed 0 bases, with 10 bases lying between them. The CDR3 extends over 14 amino acids. In germline, CDR1 is LNHDA, CDR2 SQIVND (reference sequence). This receptor was taken from a woman aged 40 to 49 with COVID-19, enrolled during active disease. What was sequenced was peripheral blood. The rearrangement links TRBV19 to TRBJ1-3; D remains unclear. CDR3 loop: CASMAFTSGNTIYF. Here the CDR3 DNA reads TGTGCCAGTATGGCCTTTACCTCTGGAAACACCATATATTTT.